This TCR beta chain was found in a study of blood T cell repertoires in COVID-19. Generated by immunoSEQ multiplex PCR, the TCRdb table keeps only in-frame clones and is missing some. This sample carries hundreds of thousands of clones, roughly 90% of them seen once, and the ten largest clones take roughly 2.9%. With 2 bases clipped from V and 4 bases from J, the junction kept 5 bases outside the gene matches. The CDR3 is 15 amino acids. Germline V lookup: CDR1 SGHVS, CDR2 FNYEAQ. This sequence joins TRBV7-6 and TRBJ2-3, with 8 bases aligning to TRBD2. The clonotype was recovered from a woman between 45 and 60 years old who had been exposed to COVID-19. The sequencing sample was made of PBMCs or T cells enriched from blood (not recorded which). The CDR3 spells CASSLSGGESDTQYF. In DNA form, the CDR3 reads TGTGCCAGCAGCTTATCGGGAGGGGAATCAGATACGCAGTATTTT. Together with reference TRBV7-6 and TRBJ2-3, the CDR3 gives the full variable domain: GAGVSQSPRYKVTKRGQDVALRCDPISGHVSLYWYRQALGQGPEFLTYFNYEAQQDKSGLPNDRFSAERPEGSISTLTIQRTEQRDSAMYRCASSLSGGESDTQYFGPGTRLTVL.